The source of this T cell receptor beta chain is a study of blood T cells in healthy people across ages. A sample-barcoded 5' primer and a J-beta primer mix were used in a second PCR of roughly 7 to 12 cycles. TCRdb re-called the 5' RACE reads through MiXCR, storing one row per CDR3 protein. This table has about a million distinct CDR3 sequences, around 48% appearing once. The V gene lost 4 bases and the J gene lost 1 base, with 18 bases spanning the gap. The V gene's germline CDR1 is SEHNR and CDR2 FQNEAQ (reference sequence). This CDR3 is 17 amino acids long. This chain joins TRBV7-9 and TRBJ2-3; D is uncertain. The clonotype originates from a man aged 25-45 years in good health. The sequencing input was blood. The CDR3 nucleotides read TGTGCCAGCAGCTCGCCAGAATTCCCCTTGGGCACAGATACGCAGTATTTT. This codes for CASSSPEFPLGTDTQYF.